The 30 T cell receptor beta chains given below trace back to one sample, sequenced in a study of blood T cell repertoires in COVID-19. Produced via immunoSEQ multiplex PCR; TCRdb's table is partial and in-frame only. The sample holds 300,000 to 400,000 clones; roughly 90% are singletons and the top ten take more than 5.5%. Material for sequencing was peripheral blood. These receptors all stem from a woman in her 70s with COVID-19, enrolled during active disease.

On this clone itself: This same CDR3 is encoded by further DNA sequences in the sample. CDR3 nucleotide sequence: TGTGCCAGCAGCTTAGTGGGAGGGGGCAATCAGCCCCAGCATTTT. Translation: CASSLVGGGNQPQHF. V gene TRBV7-2 combines with J gene TRBJ1-5; possibly TRBD1 for D (5 bases). The CDR3 is 15 residues long. Germline V gene data show CDR1 as SGHTA and CDR2 as FQGNSA. The germline V and J ends were trimmed by 1 base and 2 bases, with 9 bases remaining between them. Based on the CDR3 plus reference TRBV7-2 and TRBJ1-5, the full variable domain is GAGVSQSPSNKVTEKGKDVELRCDPISGHTALYWYRQSLGQGLEFLIYFQGNSAPDKSGLPSDRFSAERTGGSVSTLTIQRTQQEDSAVYLCASSLVGGGNQPQHFGDGTRLSIL.

The V gene is TRBV21-1, the J gene TRBJ1-2; the table's D call TRBD1 went unverified against the DNA. TRBV21-1 is described as a pseudogene. The CDR3 loop spans 13 amino acids. CDR3 in amino acids: CASSKGTAYGYTF. Written as DNA, the CDR3 is TGTGCCAGCAGCAAAGGGACAGCCTATGGCTACACCTTC.

The chain links TRBV6-5 to TRBJ2-7, with TRBD1 matching 9 bases. Germline V lookup: CDR1 MNHEY, CDR2 SVGAGI. The trim removed 5 bases at V and 9 bases at J, leaving 5 bases unmatched. This CDR3 region has 12 residues. CDR3 residues: CASSRDRERQYF. CDR3 nucleotides: TGTGCCAGCAGTAGGGACAGGGAAAGGCAGTACTTC.

The chain recombines TRBV23-1 with TRBJ1-1, with D maybe TRBD1 (5 bases). TRBV23-1 is noted as an ORF with a role that remains uncertain. Trimming took off 10 bases at V and 1 base at J, with 25 bases between the two ends. The CDR3 loop spans 17 amino acids. The CDR3 DNA sequence: TGCGCCACCAAAATCCGGGGGACTTTTCCGAGGAACACTGAAGCTTTCTTT. Translated: CATKIRGTFPRNTEAFF.

V usage is TRBV5-1 and J usage is TRBJ2-3; 9 nucleotides agree with TRBD1. Germline V gives CDR1 SGHRS, CDR2 YFSETQ. J lost 4 bases, V lost 3 bases, and 3 bases had no gene match. The CDR3 is 14 residues long. The CDR3 protein is CASSSDRGSDTQYF. DNA of the CDR3: TGCGCCAGCAGCTCGGACAGGGGATCAGATACGCAGTATTTT. The full variable domain, completed using reference TRBV5-1 and TRBJ2-3, is KAGVTQTPRYLIKTRGQQVTLSCSPISGHRSVSWYQQTPGQGLQFLFEYFSETQRNKGNFPGRFSGRQFSNSRSEMNVSTLELGDSALYLCASSSDRGSDTQYFGPGTRLTVL.

The J gene is TRBJ2-2, the V gene TRBV6-2 or TRBV6-3, with D uncertain. Per germline, CDR1 MNHEY and CDR2 SVGEGT. V shed 2 bases and J shed 5 bases, with 6 bases lying between them. The CDR3 totals 13 residues. CDR3 sequence reads: CASSYERTGELFF. The CDR3 DNA reads TGTGCCAGCAGTTACGAGAGAACCGGGGAGCTGTTTTTT.

The chain recombines TRBV20-1 with TRBJ1-1; a weak D match, TRBD1 (5 bases). Germline assignment: CDR1 DFQATT and CDR2 SNEGSKA (reference sequence). The CDR3 totals 11 residues. Deletions cut 6 bases from V and 11 bases from J, with 16 bases between. This chain's CDR3 is CSAWPGLGAFF. In DNA, the CDR3 is TGCAGTGCCTGGCCGGGACTCGGGGCTTTCTTT.

The chain employs TRBV9 and TRBJ2-1; 9 nucleotides align to TRBD2. The CDR3 has 15 amino acids. Germline V gene lookup returns CDR1 SGDLS and CDR2 YYNGEE. Trimming removed 4 bases from V and 4 bases from J; junction bases left unmatched: 6. CDR3 nucleotide sequence: TGTGCCAGCAGCACAAGCGGGGGGTCTTACAATGAGCAGTTCTTC. Translation gives CASSTSGGSYNEQFF.

This chain links TRBV4-2 with TRBJ2-2; D perhaps matches TRBD2 (5 bases). The CDR3 extends over 15 amino acids. Trimming shortened V by 3 bases and J by 2 bases, and 10 bases separated the two germline ends. CDR1 and CDR2 from the germline V gene are LGHNA and YNFKEQ. The CDR3 here is CASSHELGNTGELFF. Here the CDR3 DNA reads TGTGCCAGCAGCCATGAACTAGGTAACACCGGGGAGCTGTTTTTT.

The rearrangement joins TRBV5-1 to TRBJ2-5; a possible D gene is TRBD2 (5 bases). Per the germline V gene, CDR1 is SGHRS and CDR2 is YFSETQ. CDR3 length: 14 amino acids. V was clipped by 0 bases and J by 5 bases, with 11 bases between them. The CDR3 bases are TGCGCCAGCAGCTTGGAAGGCGGGTTGGAGACCCAGTACTTC. Protein product: CASSLEGGLETQYF.

CDR3 sequence (DNA): TGTGCCAGCAGCCAAGGAGCGCGGTTGAACACTGAAGCTTTCTTT. It codes for CASSQGARLNTEAFF. This chain links TRBV3-1 (or the pseudogene TRBV3-2) with TRBJ1-1; D unclear. With 1 base removed from V and 0 bases from J, the gap between germline ends came to 9 bases. This CDR3 is built from 15 residues. Germline V gene data show CDR1 as LGHDT and CDR2 as YNNKEL (reference sequence).

This clone occurred a few times. The chain recombines TRBV12-3 or TRBV12-4 with TRBJ1-6; D gene ambiguous. Trimming stripped 2 bases from V and 8 bases from J, with 4 bases between. The CDR3 sequence is 12 residues long. This CDR3 reads CASSLQYSPLHF. The CDR3 DNA follows: TGTGCCAGCAGTTTACAGTATTCACCCCTCCACTTT.

The V and J genes are TRBV3-1 (or the pseudogene TRBV3-2) and TRBJ1-1; no clear D. Germline V lookup: CDR1 LGHDT, CDR2 YNNKEL (reference sequence). CDR3 length: 11 amino acids. Deletions cut 3 bases from V and 8 bases from J, with 7 bases between. DNA for the CDR3: TGTGCCAGCAGCCAGGGAGTAGAAGCTTTCTTT. Its translation is CASSQGVEAFF.

This chain uses TRBV5-1 with TRBJ1-1; D is perhaps TRBD1 (5 bases). CDR3 size: 15 residues. The V gene's germline CDR1 is SGHRS and CDR2 YFSETQ. V was shortened by 4 bases and J by 10 bases, with 23 bases between the two germline ends. The CDR3 DNA reads as TGCGCCAGCAGCCTTTACCGGGACTCCCGGGGGGGAGCTTTCTTT. Translation gives CASSLYRDSRGGAFF. Drawing the rest from reference TRBV5-1 and TRBJ1-1, the complete variable domain is KAGVTQTPRYLIKTRGQQVTLSCSPISGHRSVSWYQQTPGQGLQFLFEYFSETQRNKGNFPGRFSGRQFSNSRSEMNVSTLELGDSALYLCASSLYRDSRGGAFFGQGTRLTVV.

This chain links TRBV5-1 with TRBJ2-2; tentative D call: TRBD1 (6 bases). Germline V gene lookup returns CDR1 SGHRS and CDR2 YFSETQ. This CDR3 region has 15 residues. Trimming cost V 3 bases and J 1 base, with 10 bases left between them. DNA for the CDR3: TGCGCCAGCAGCTCACCGACAGGGAACACCGGGGAGCTGTTTTTT. Protein sequence: CASSSPTGNTGELFF.

The chain has TRBV3-1 (or the pseudogene TRBV3-2) and TRBJ2-7; a possible D gene is TRBD1 (6 bases). CDR1 and CDR2 from the germline V gene are LGHDT and YNNKEL (reference sequence). V was clipped by 4 bases and J by 6 bases, with 10 bases between them. This CDR3 is 12 amino acids long. CDR3 amino acids: CASSRTGSEQYF. As DNA, the CDR3 is TGTGCCAGCAGCCGTACAGGGTCCGAGCAGTACTTC.

CDR3 sequence (DNA): TGTGCCAGCAGTTCGCCTTCAGGGGCGAGCTCCTACAATGAGCAGTTCTTC. Residues: CASSSPSGASSYNEQFF. This chain uses TRBV5-8 with TRBJ2-1; possibly TRBD1 for D (6 bases). The germline V gene encodes CDR1 SGHTS and CDR2 YDEGEE. The CDR3 has 17 amino acids. V shed 5 bases and J shed 0 bases, with 18 bases lying between them.

The chain combines TRBV7-3 with TRBJ2-3; 12 nucleotides align to TRBD2. The CDR3 runs 14 residues. Trimming took 2 bases from V and 6 from J; bases not matched to a gene: 0. Germline assignment: CDR1 SGHTA and CDR2 FQGTGA. CDR3 region: CASSLGLAGDTQYF. CDR3 DNA: TGTGCCAGCAGCTTAGGACTAGCGGGGGATACGCAGTATTTT.

CDR3 protein: CASSHRSGGAHEQFF. CDR3 nucleotides: TGTGCCAGCAGCCACCGGAGCGGGGGGGCCCATGAGCAGTTCTTC. This chain links TRBV13 with TRBJ2-1; 10 bases match TRBD2. CDR3 length: 15 residues. V lost 5 bases, J lost 8 bases, and 9 bases stayed unmatched. Germline-derived CDR1 and CDR2 are PRHDT and FYEKMQ (reference sequence).

The chain employs TRBV5-1 and TRBJ1-1; 8 nucleotides match TRBD1. The junction had 3 bases not matched to a gene; V was cut back by 0 bases and J by 5 bases. Germline values: CDR1 SGHRS, CDR2 YFSETQ. This CDR3 region has 14 residues. CDR3 coding DNA: TGCGCCAGCAGCTTGGACAGGGGGAAAACTGAAGCTTTCTTT. Translating gives CASSLDRGKTEAFF.

V gene TRBV29-1 combines with J gene TRBJ1-3; TRBD1 agrees at 8 bases. The CDR3 length is 16 residues. Germline loops: CDR1 SQVTM, CDR2 ANQGSEA. J gave up 2 bases and V 3 bases, and 9 bases lay outside the gene matches. Here the CDR3 reads CSVDLDRGLAGNTIYF. DNA of the CDR3: TGCAGCGTTGACCTTGACAGGGGACTTGCTGGAAACACCATATATTTT.

The rearrangement joins TRBV29-1 to TRBJ1-2, with D uncertain. Germline lookup yields CDR1 SQVTM and CDR2 ANQGSEA. The CDR3 loop spans 12 amino acids. Trimming removed 0 bases from V and 4 bases from J, with 6 bases in between. DNA for the CDR3: TGCAGCGTTGAAGATCACAGCTATGGCTACACCTTC. It codes for CSVEDHSYGYTF.

This clone was seen many times. The J gene is TRBJ2-7, the V gene TRBV24-1, with D possibly matching TRBD1 (6 bases). The CDR3 spans 14 residues. Looked up from germline, CDR1 is KGHDR and CDR2 is SFDVKD. V was clipped by 4 bases and J by 4 bases, with 13 bases between them. The CDR3 reads CATSETGRQYEQYF. DNA for the CDR3: TGTGCCACCAGTGAGACAGGACGACAATACGAGCAGTACTTC.

Of note for this clone: Other nucleotide sequences in the sample specify the same CDR3. The chain is built from TRBV6-5 and TRBJ1-1; D is undetermined. The V and J ends lost 0 bases and 5 bases respectively, with 7 bases between them. This CDR3 region has 13 residues. Germline V gives CDR1 MNHEY, CDR2 SVGAGI. The CDR3 DNA reads TGTGCCAGCAGTTACTCGCGGGAGACTGAAGCTTTCTTT. Its translation is CASSYSRETEAFF.

The chain employs TRBV2 and TRBJ1-1; 10 bases fit TRBD1. Germline assignment: CDR1 SNHLY and CDR2 FYNNEI. This CDR3 region has 14 residues. V shed 6 bases and J 2 bases; nucleotides not matched to a gene: 3. CDR3 in amino acids: CASRGTGDNTEAFF. CDR3 nucleotides: TGTGCCAGCAGGGGGACAGGGGATAACACTGAAGCTTTCTTT.

CDR3 in amino acids: CASSDGGTGSFF. DNA for the CDR3: TGTGCCAGCAGTGATGGCGGGACAGGGTCCTTCTTT. The chain carries TRBV2 and TRBJ1-1, with 9 bases identical to TRBD1. The germline V gene encodes CDR1 SNHLY and CDR2 FYNNEI. This CDR3 spans 12 amino acids. J gave up 14 bases and V 3 bases, and 7 bases lay outside the gene matches.

In DNA, the CDR3 is TGTGCCAGCAGCCGGGGTAGGTCGGCTTTCTTT. It codes for CASSRGRSAFF. The rearrangement links TRBV7-9 to TRBJ1-1; D ambiguous. The V end was cut by 5 bases, the J end by 11 bases, with 12 bases between. The germline CDR1 and CDR2 sequences are SEHNR and FQNEAQ (reference sequence). The CDR3 sequence is 11 residues long.

This clone was picked up one time. The chain uses TRBV5-1 and TRBJ2-7; TRBD1 might be the D (6 bases). Germline lookup yields CDR1 SGHRS and CDR2 YFSETQ. The V and J ends lost 0 bases and 0 bases respectively, with 13 bases between them. There are 16 residues in the CDR3. The CDR3, as DNA: TGCGCCAGCAGCTTGGATAGACAGGAGCCCTCCTACGAGCAGTACTTC. Translating gives CASSLDRQEPSYEQYF.

The chain recombines TRBV2 with TRBJ2-3, with 7 bases identical to TRBD1. Germline loops: CDR1 SNHLY, CDR2 FYNNEI. The ends lost 6 bases at V and 5 bases at J; junction bases unmatched: 8. CDR3 length: 14 residues. The CDR3, as DNA: TGTGCCAGCAGAAATGAAGGGGGCGGAGATACGCAGTATTTT. Protein: CASRNEGGGDTQYF.

The rearrangement links TRBV3-1 (or the pseudogene TRBV3-2) to TRBJ2-7; unclear D gene. From germline, CDR1 is LGHDT and CDR2 YNNKEL (reference sequence). V lost 1 base, J lost 4 bases, and 5 bases lay in between. This CDR3 comprises 12 residues. CDR3 coding DNA: TGTGCCAGCAGCCAAGCGGTTTACGAGCAGTACTTC. This translates into CASSQAVYEQYF.